This T cell receptor (beta chain) was found in a study of blood T cells in healthy people across ages. CDR1 MDHEN and CDR2 SYDVKM come from the germline V gene. Trimming shortened V by 6 bases and J by 8 bases, and 12 bases separated the two germline ends. The CDR3 has 12 residues. A second roughly 6 to 11 cycle PCR used barcoded and J-beta primers. TCRdb fed the 5' RACE reads into MiXCR, producing one record per CDR3 protein. The sample consists of nearly 1 million distinct CDR3 sequences, roughly 51% of them appearing once. This clonotype was observed a handful of times. The clonotype comes from a woman aged 60-75 years in good health. The sample consisted of blood. This sequence joins TRBV28 and TRBJ2-3; D remains unclear. The chain's CDR3 is CASSPPHGTQYF. DNA of the CDR3: TGTGCCAGCAGCCCTCCTCACGGTACGCAGTATTTT. The variable domain in full, with the rest retrieved from reference TRBV28 and TRBJ2-3, is DVKVTQSSRYLVKRTGEKVFLECVQDMDHENMFWYRQDPGLGLRLIYFSYDVKMKEKGDIPEGYSVSREKKERFSLILESASTNQTSMYLCASSPPHGTQYFGPGTRLTVL.